Below, 32 T cell receptor beta chains from the same sample are listed, as sequenced in a study of blood T cell repertoires in COVID-19. Libraries were prepared by immunoSEQ multiplex PCR; TCRdb keeps only in-frame clonotypes and omits some of them. The repertoire holds 200,000 to 250,000 clones, with about 79% as singletons. Sequenced material: PBMCs or T cells enriched from blood (not recorded which). The receptors were gathered from a woman aged 55 to 70 who had recovered from COVID-19.

The chain combines TRBV6-5 with TRBJ2-7; D may be TRBD2 (8 bases). Trimming removed 10 bases at V and 0 bases at J, with 16 bases between. CDR3 length: 14 amino acids. Germline values: CDR1 MNHEY, CDR2 SVGAGI. CDR3: CAIGGAGGSYEQYF. The CDR3 region has the DNA TGTGCCATCGGGGGGGCAGGGGGCTCCTACGAGCAGTACTTC.

The DNA of the CDR3 is TGTGCCACCAGCAGAGCTACAGGGGAGAAAGGCTACACCTTC. The encoded protein is CATSRATGEKGYTF. The genes are TRBV15 and TRBJ1-2, with 7 bases lining up with TRBD1. CDR3 size: 14 residues. Trimming cost V 1 base and J 8 bases; bases outside gene matches: 7. The germline CDR1 and CDR2 sequences are LNHNV and YYDKDF (reference sequence).

V is TRBV6-5 and J is TRBJ1-1; D call uncertain. This CDR3 is 12 amino acids long. Trimming removed 5 bases at V and 12 bases at J, with 16 bases between. CDR1 is MNHEY and CDR2 is SVGAGI in the germline V gene. Here the CDR3 DNA reads TGTGCCAGCAGTCCCCGTTCGGGGAGGACTTTCTTT. The encoded protein is CASSPRSGRTFF.

This chain uses TRBV5-1 with TRBJ2-3; 7 bases align to TRBD1. V lost 2 bases, J lost 4 bases, and 7 bases stayed unmatched. This CDR3 is built from 15 residues. Germline lookup yields CDR1 SGHRS and CDR2 YFSETQ. In DNA, the CDR3 is TGCGCCAGCAGCTTCACAGGGGCGCCTTCAGATACGCAGTATTTT. Translated, it gives CASSFTGAPSDTQYF. Full variable domain (missing parts from reference TRBV5-1 and TRBJ2-3): KAGVTQTPRYLIKTRGQQVTLSCSPISGHRSVSWYQQTPGQGLQFLFEYFSETQRNKGNFPGRFSGRQFSNSRSEMNVSTLELGDSALYLCASSFTGAPSDTQYFGPGTRLTVL.

The V gene is TRBV10-3, the J gene TRBJ1-5; no reliable D call. Germline values: CDR1 ENHRY, CDR2 SYGVKD. The length of the CDR3 is 13 residues. V was shortened by 8 bases and J by 7 bases, with 15 bases between the two germline ends. The chain's CDR3 is CAIQEVESQPQHF. The CDR3 bases are TGTGCCATCCAGGAGGTGGAAAGCCAGCCCCAGCATTTT.

This clone has a single count. CDR3 bases: TGTGCCAGTAGTCCGAGGCGAAGTGGAGTAGTGCGGGGCCGGAGGGAGTTCTTC. It is translated as CASSPRRSGVVRGRREFF. The chain employs TRBV19 and TRBJ2-1; maybe TRBD2 (6 bases). In germline, CDR1 is LNHDA, CDR2 SQIVND (reference sequence). The CDR3 is 18 amino acids. V lost 5 bases, J lost 14 bases, and 34 bases lay in between.

The rearrangement joins TRBV11-2 to TRBJ2-7, with TRBD2 as a possible D gene (6 bases). The V gene's germline CDR1 is SGHAT and CDR2 FQNNGV. V gave up 6 bases and J gave up 4 bases, with 16 bases separating them. This CDR3 is built from 14 residues. The CDR3 coding sequence is TGTGCCAGCAGACCTCCGGGGGATTGGTACGAGCAGTACTTC. As protein: CASRPPGDWYEQYF.

The genes are TRBV12-5 and TRBJ1-2; 9 nucleotides match TRBD1. The germline V gene encodes CDR1 LGHNT and CDR2 FRNRAP. Trimming removed 3 bases from V and 8 bases from J; junction bases left unmatched: 10. The CDR3 spans 15 residues. As DNA, the CDR3 is TGTGCTAGTGGTTTAAGGGACAGGGTTTTGACGGGCTACACCTTC. This encodes CASGLRDRVLTGYTF.

J is TRBJ2-5 and V is TRBV2; 13 bases align to TRBD2. The germline gives CDR1 SNHLY, CDR2 FYNNEI. V was clipped by 7 bases and J by 4 bases; unmatched bases: 9. This CDR3 has 16 residues. CDR3 nucleotides: TGTGCCAGCACCTCGGGACTAGCGGGAAGGGGAGAGACCCAGTACTTC. Protein product: CASTSGLAGRGETQYF.

This clone was detected a few times. The chain employs TRBV5-6 and TRBJ2-5, with D possibly being TRBD2 (7 bases). V was pared by 0 bases and J by 5 bases, with 14 bases between. This CDR3 comprises 15 residues. CDR1 SGHDT and CDR2 YYEEEE come from the germline V gene. Here the CDR3 DNA reads TGTGCCAGCAGCTTGGTCGGGGGGCTGGTTGAGACCCAGTACTTC. Amino acids: CASSLVGGLVETQYF. Complete variable domain (other parts from reference TRBV5-6 and TRBJ2-5): DAGVTQSPTHLIKTRGQQVTLRCSPKSGHDTVSWYQQALGQGPQFIFQYYEEEERQRGNFPDRFSGHQFPNYSSELNVNALLLGDSALYLCASSLVGGLVETQYFGPGTRLLVL.

The V gene is TRBV13, the J gene TRBJ2-3; a weak D match, TRBD2 (5 bases). The germline CDR1 and CDR2 sequences are PRHDT and FYEKMQ (reference sequence). V was clipped by 2 bases and J by 2 bases, with 11 bases between them. There are 15 residues in the CDR3. CDR3 loop: CASSLQSGYTDTQYF. CDR3 nucleotides: TGTGCCAGCAGCTTACAAAGCGGATACACAGATACGCAGTATTTT.

J is TRBJ1-4 and V is TRBV19; D is unclear. Germline CDR1 LNHDA, CDR2 SQIVND (reference sequence). Trimming stripped 8 bases from V and 0 bases from J, with 13 bases between. The CDR3 has 15 amino acids. The DNA of the CDR3 is TGTGCCAGTCGCCCGACTGCAGCAACTAATGAAAAACTGTTTTTT. This sequence encodes CASRPTAATNEKLFF. The whole variable domain, filled in from reference TRBV19 and TRBJ1-4, reads DGGITQSPKYLFRKEGQNVTLSCEQNLNHDAMYWYRQDPGQGLRLIYYSQIVNDFQKGDIAEGYSVSREKKESFPLTVTSAQKNPTAFYLCASRPTAATNEKLFFGSGTQLSVL.

The chain couples TRBV7-9 to TRBJ2-1; the match to TRBD2 covers 10 bases. The CDR3 contains 17 residues. The trim removed 0 bases at V and 7 bases at J, leaving 9 bases unmatched. In germline, CDR1 is SEHNR, CDR2 FQNEAQ (reference sequence). CDR3 nucleotide sequence: TGTGCCAGCAGCTTAGCCTCGCTAGCGGGAGTAGTGAATGAGCAGTTCTTC. Encoded protein: CASSLASLAGVVNEQFF.

The chain couples TRBV3-1 (or the pseudogene TRBV3-2) to TRBJ2-7; 15 positions match TRBD2. V lost 1 base, J lost 2 bases, and 6 bases stayed unmatched. CDR3 length: 18 amino acids. In germline, CDR1 is LGHDT, CDR2 YNNKEL (reference sequence). In DNA, the CDR3 is TGTGCCAGCAGCCAAGGGACTAGCGGGAGGGCCCGTACCTACGAGCAGTACTTC. This codes for CASSQGTSGRARTYEQYF.

The chain couples TRBV5-6 to TRBJ1-1, with a possible D match to TRBD1 (6 bases). This CDR3 has 16 amino acids. Looked up from germline, CDR1 is SGHDT and CDR2 is YYEEEE. The V gene lost 4 bases and the J gene lost 4 bases, with 20 bases spanning the gap. CDR3 nucleotides: TGTGCCAGCAGCGGCTCAGGGAACAGGGATTTCACTGAAGCTTTCTTT. Protein: CASSGSGNRDFTEAFF.

The chain couples TRBV10-2 to TRBJ2-1; 11 nucleotides match TRBD2. Germline lookup yields CDR1 WSHSY and CDR2 SAAADI. V was pared by 6 bases and J by 10 bases, with 14 bases of the junction left unmatched. The CDR3 spans 16 residues. DNA for the CDR3: TGCGCCAGCAGCGGAATAGCGGGAGGGCCGGGAGAGGAGCAGTTCTTC. This gives the protein CASSGIAGGPGEEQFF.

The J gene is TRBJ1-1, the V gene TRBV19, with 8 bases matching TRBD1. This CDR3 is built from 16 residues. Unmatched junction bases numbered 10, after V lost 4 bases and J lost 3 bases. The germline V gene encodes CDR1 LNHDA and CDR2 SQIVND (reference sequence). The CDR3 region is CASSTKGQGAHTEAFF. The CDR3 DNA sequence: TGTGCCAGTAGTACCAAAGGGCAGGGGGCACACACTGAAGCTTTCTTT.

This rearrangement joins TRBV19 to TRBJ1-3; D gene uncertain. The CDR3 covers 15 residues. Deletions cut 1 base from V and 0 bases from J, with 7 bases between. Per germline, CDR1 LNHDA and CDR2 SQIVND (reference sequence). CDR3 amino acids: CASSIGGVSGNTIYF. The CDR3 nucleotides read TGTGCCAGTAGTATAGGGGGAGTCTCTGGAAACACCATATATTTT. Together with reference TRBV19 and TRBJ1-3, the CDR3 gives the full variable domain: DGGITQSPKYLFRKEGQNVTLSCEQNLNHDAMYWYRQDPGQGLRLIYYSQIVNDFQKGDIAEGYSVSREKKESFPLTVTSAQKNPTAFYLCASSIGGVSGNTIYFGEGSWLTVV.

This chain links TRBV7-2 with TRBJ2-5, with D possibly TRBD2 on 5 matching bases. Germline V gene sequence: CDR1 SGHTA, CDR2 FQGNSA. The CDR3 contains 14 residues. Trimming left V 5 bases short and J 6 bases short, with 16 bases between. CDR3 DNA sequence: TGTGCCAGCAGCCCGCTTGAGGGAAGGAAGACCCAGTACTTC. This translates into CASSPLEGRKTQYF.

This chain uses TRBV13 with TRBJ2-2; D not resolved. Trimming pared 1 base from V and 6 bases from J, leaving 9 bases between. CDR1 and CDR2 (germline): PRHDT, FYEKMQ (reference sequence). CDR3 size: 14 residues. CDR3 sequence (DNA): TGTGCCAGCAGCTTAGAAGTCGGGTCCGGGGAGCTGTTTTTT. This sequence encodes CASSLEVGSGELFF.

V gene TRBV2 combines with J gene TRBJ1-2, with D tentatively TRBD1 (5 bases). V was pared by 0 bases and J by 4 bases, with 9 bases between. Looked up from germline, CDR1 is SNHLY and CDR2 is FYNNEI. The CDR3 covers 14 residues. CDR3 nucleotide sequence: TGTGCCAGCAGTGAAGCGCAGGGCTCCTATGGCTACACCTTC. Its translation: CASSEAQGSYGYTF.

The chain employs TRBV14 and TRBJ1-2; 9 bases agree with TRBD1. Germline trimming cut 11 bases from V and 4 bases from J; bases unmatched to any gene: 5. Per germline, CDR1 SGHDN and CDR2 FVKESK. This CDR3 has 12 amino acids. DNA for the CDR3: TGTGCCGTACGGGACAGGGCCTATGGCTACACCTTC. It is translated as CAVRDRAYGYTF.

This clone occurred once. The chain recombines TRBV10-3 with TRBJ2-2; TRBD2 agrees at 10 bases. CDR3 length: 15 residues. Trimming removed 6 bases from V and 6 bases from J; junction bases left unmatched: 7. Germline CDR1 is ENHRY and CDR2 is SYGVKD. The CDR3 spells CAISVTSGISGELFF. In DNA form, the CDR3 reads TGTGCCATCAGCGTAACTAGCGGGATCTCCGGGGAGCTGTTTTTT.

The chain has TRBV27 and TRBJ1-2; D not resolved. Germline lookup yields CDR1 MNHEY and CDR2 SMNVEV (reference sequence). The CDR3 extends over 14 amino acids. With 8 bases removed from V and 4 bases from J, the gap between germline ends came to 17 bases. This chain's CDR3 is CASGPGKQVYGYTF. Here the CDR3 DNA reads TGTGCCAGCGGCCCCGGCAAGCAGGTCTATGGCTACACCTTC.

The chain employs TRBV7-9 and TRBJ2-1, with a tentative D call TRBD1 (6 bases). CDR3 length equals 14 residues. The V gene lost 1 base and the J gene lost 9 bases, with 13 bases spanning the gap. Germline V gives CDR1 SEHNR, CDR2 FQNEAQ (reference sequence). The CDR3 loop reads CASSLVRGGGEQFF. The CDR3 DNA sequence: TGTGCCAGCAGCTTAGTCAGGGGTGGCGGTGAGCAGTTCTTC.

This clone was seen just once. The chain carries TRBV2 and TRBJ2-3, with D maybe TRBD1 (5 bases). This CDR3 has 13 amino acids. V dropped 6 bases and J dropped 12 bases, with 19 bases sitting between them. Germline-derived CDR1 and CDR2 are SNHLY and FYNNEI. CDR3 in amino acids: CASSPGRTQLQYF. CDR3 DNA: TGTGCCAGCAGCCCCGGACGGACACAGTTACAGTATTTT.

In DNA, the CDR3 is TGTGCCAGCAGCTTACAGGGGGATTACACTGAAGCTTTCTTT. Its protein is CASSLQGDYTEAFF. The chain couples TRBV7-3 to TRBJ1-1, with TRBD1 matching 7 bases. Germline CDR1 reads SGHTA; CDR2 reads FQGTGA. V was pared by 2 bases and J by 3 bases, with 3 bases of the junction left unmatched. The CDR3 covers 14 residues.

The chain employs TRBV4-1 and TRBJ1-3, with 12 nucleotides matching TRBD1. Trimming at V came to 4 bases and at J to 0 bases, leaving 13 bases not matched to a gene. There are 20 residues in the CDR3. CDR1 and CDR2 from the germline V gene are MGHRA and YSYEKL. This chain's CDR3 is CASSRRDRGLLDPSGNTIYF. The CDR3 DNA reads as TGCGCCAGCAGCCGAAGGGACAGGGGGCTTTTGGACCCCTCTGGAAACACCATATATTTT.

The chain employs TRBV5-1 and TRBJ2-7, with 11 bases aligning to TRBD2. The CDR3 has 15 amino acids. Germline lookup yields CDR1 SGHRS and CDR2 YFSETQ. V dropped 0 bases and J dropped 7; count of bases not matched to a gene: 6. The CDR3 reads CASSLDPSGGPEQYF. The CDR3 DNA reads as TGCGCCAGCAGCTTGGATCCTAGCGGGGGGCCGGAGCAGTACTTC. The full variable domain, completed using reference TRBV5-1 and TRBJ2-7, is KAGVTQTPRYLIKTRGQQVTLSCSPISGHRSVSWYQQTPGQGLQFLFEYFSETQRNKGNFPGRFSGRQFSNSRSEMNVSTLELGDSALYLCASSLDPSGGPEQYFGPGTRLTVT.

The chain employs TRBV5-5 and TRBJ1-5; 7 nucleotides align to TRBD1. The germline V gene has CDR1 SGHKS and CDR2 YYEKEE (reference sequence). The trim removed 2 bases at V and 6 bases at J, leaving 11 bases unmatched. CDR3 length equals 16 residues. The CDR3, as DNA: TGTGCCAGCAGCTTAGGACCCCCAGGGGGAGGTCAGCCCCAGCATTTT. It specifies CASSLGPPGGGQPQHF.

CDR3 protein: CASSLDPGTSGRVHGDTQYF. The CDR3 DNA reads as TGTGCCAGCAGCTTGGACCCCGGGACTAGCGGGAGAGTTCACGGTGATACGCAGTATTTT. The chain joins TRBV5-8 to TRBJ2-3, with 14 bases fitting TRBD2. Germline loops: CDR1 SGHTS, CDR2 YDEGEE. Trimming at V came to 0 bases and at J to 6 bases, leaving 15 bases not matched to a gene. The CDR3 runs to 20 residues.

V gene TRBV6-2 or TRBV6-3 combines with J gene TRBJ1-2; maybe TRBD1 (6 bases). The V end lost 4 bases, the J end lost 4 bases, and 13 bases lay between the germline ends. The CDR3 runs to 14 residues. Germline-derived CDR1 and CDR2 are MNHEY and SVGEGT. The CDR3 DNA reads TGTGCCAGCAGTTGGGACAAACACTCCTATGGCTACACCTTC. Encoded protein: CASSWDKHSYGYTF.